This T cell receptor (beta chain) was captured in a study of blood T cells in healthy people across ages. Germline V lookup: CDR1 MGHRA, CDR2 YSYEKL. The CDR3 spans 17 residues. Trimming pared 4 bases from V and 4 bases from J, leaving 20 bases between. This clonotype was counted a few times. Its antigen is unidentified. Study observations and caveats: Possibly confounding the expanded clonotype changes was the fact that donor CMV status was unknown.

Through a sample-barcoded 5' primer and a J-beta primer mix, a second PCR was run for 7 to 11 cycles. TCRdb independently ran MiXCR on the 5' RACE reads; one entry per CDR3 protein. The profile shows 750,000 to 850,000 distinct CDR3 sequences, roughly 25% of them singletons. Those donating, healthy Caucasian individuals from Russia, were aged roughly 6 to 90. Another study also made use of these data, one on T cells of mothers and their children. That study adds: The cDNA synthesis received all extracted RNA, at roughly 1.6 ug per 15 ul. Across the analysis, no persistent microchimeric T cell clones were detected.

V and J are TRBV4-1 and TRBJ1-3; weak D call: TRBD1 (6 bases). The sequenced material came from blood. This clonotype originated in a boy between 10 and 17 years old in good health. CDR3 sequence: CASSPRMWGLYGNTIYF. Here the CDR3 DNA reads TGCGCCAGCAGCCCCCGAATGTGGGGGCTTTACGGAAACACCATATATTTT.